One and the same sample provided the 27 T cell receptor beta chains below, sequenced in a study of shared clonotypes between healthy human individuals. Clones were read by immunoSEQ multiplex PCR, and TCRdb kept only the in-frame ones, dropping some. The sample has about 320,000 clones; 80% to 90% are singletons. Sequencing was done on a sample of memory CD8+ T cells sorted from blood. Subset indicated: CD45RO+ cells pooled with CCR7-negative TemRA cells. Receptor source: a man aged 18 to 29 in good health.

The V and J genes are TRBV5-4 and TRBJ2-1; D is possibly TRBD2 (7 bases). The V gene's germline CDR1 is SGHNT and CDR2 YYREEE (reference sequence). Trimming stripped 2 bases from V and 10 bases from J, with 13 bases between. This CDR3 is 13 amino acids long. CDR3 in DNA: TGTGCCAGCAGCTTATTGGGCGGGGGCGAGCAGTTCTTC. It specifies CASSLLGGGEQFF.

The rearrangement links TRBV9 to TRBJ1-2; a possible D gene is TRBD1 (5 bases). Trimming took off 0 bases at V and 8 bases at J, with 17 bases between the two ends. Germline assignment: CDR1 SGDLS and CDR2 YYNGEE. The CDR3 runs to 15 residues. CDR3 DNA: TGTGCCAGCAGCGTAGGGGAGGGGAGCCTTGGAGGCTACACCTTC. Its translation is CASSVGEGSLGGYTF.

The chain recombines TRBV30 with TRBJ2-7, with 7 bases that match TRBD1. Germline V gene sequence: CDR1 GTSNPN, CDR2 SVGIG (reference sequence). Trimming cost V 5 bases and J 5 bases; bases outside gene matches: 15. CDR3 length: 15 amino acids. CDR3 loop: CAWDYETGIPHEQYF. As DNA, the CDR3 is TGTGCCTGGGACTATGAGACAGGGATTCCCCACGAGCAGTACTTC.

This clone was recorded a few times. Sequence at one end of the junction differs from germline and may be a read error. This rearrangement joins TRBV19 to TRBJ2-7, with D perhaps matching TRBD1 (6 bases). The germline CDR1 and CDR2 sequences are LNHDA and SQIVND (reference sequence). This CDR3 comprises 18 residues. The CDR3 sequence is CASSIFGNWDKGSYEQYF. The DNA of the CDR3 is TGTGCCAGCAGTATATTCGGCAATTGGGACAAGGGCTCCTACGAGCAGTACTTC.

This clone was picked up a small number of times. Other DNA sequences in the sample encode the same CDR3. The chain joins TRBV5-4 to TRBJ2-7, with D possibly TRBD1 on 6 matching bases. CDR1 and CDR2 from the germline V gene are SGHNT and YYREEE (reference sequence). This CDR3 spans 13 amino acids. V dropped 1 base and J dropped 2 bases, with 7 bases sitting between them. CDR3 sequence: CASSLQGTYEQYF. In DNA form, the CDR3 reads TGTGCCAGCAGCTTGCAGGGGACCTACGAGCAGTACTTC.

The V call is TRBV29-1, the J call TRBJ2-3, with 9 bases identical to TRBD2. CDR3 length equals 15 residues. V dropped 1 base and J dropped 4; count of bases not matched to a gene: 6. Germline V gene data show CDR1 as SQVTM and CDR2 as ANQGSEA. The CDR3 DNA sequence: TGCAGCGTTGAAGGCGGGGGGGCCTGGGCAGATACGCAGTATTTT. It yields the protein CSVEGGGAWADTQYF.

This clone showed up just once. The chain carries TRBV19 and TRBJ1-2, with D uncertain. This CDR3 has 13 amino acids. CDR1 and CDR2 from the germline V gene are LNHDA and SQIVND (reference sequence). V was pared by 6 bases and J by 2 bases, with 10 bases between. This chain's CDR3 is CASRLDLNYGYTF. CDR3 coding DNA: TGTGCCAGTAGACTGGACCTCAACTATGGCTACACCTTC.

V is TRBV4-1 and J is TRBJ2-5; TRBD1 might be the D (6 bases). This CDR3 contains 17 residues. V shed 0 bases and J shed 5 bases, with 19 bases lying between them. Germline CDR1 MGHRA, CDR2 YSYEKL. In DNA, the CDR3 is TGCGCCAGCAGCCAAGAAGCCCCCAGGGGTTTATGGGAGACCCAGTACTTC. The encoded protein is CASSQEAPRGLWETQYF.

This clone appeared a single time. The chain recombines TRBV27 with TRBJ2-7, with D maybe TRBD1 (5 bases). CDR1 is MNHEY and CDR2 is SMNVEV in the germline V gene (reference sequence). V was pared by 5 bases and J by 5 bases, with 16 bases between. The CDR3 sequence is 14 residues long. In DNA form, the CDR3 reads TGTGCCAGCAGTATCCAACAAGGGGTCCACGAGCAGTACTTC. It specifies CASSIQQGVHEQYF.

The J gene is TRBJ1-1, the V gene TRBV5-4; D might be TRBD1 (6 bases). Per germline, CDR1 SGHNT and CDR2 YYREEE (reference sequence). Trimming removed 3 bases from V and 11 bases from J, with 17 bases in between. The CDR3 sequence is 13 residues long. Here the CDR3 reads CASSSTDHRDAFF. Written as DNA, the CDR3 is TGTGCCAGCAGCTCAACTGACCACAGGGACGCTTTCTTT.

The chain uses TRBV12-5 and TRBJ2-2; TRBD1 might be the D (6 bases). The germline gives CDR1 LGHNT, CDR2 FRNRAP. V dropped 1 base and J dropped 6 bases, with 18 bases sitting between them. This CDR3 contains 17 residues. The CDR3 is CASGLDTTGLEAGELFF. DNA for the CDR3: TGTGCTAGTGGTTTGGATACTACAGGGTTAGAGGCCGGGGAGCTGTTTTTT.

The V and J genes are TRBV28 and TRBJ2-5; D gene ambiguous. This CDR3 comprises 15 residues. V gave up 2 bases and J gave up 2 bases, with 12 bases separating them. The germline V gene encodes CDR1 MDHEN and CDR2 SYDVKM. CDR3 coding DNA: TGTGCCAGCAGTTTAGGTGGTTCGTATCAAGAGACCCAGTACTTC. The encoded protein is CASSLGGSYQETQYF.

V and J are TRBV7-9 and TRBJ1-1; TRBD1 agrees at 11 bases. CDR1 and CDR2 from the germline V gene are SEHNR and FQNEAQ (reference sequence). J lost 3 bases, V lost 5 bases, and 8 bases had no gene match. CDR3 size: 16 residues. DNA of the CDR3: TGTGCCAGCAGCGGCCCTAGGGGACAGGGGGACACTGAAGCTTTCTTT. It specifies CASSGPRGQGDTEAFF.

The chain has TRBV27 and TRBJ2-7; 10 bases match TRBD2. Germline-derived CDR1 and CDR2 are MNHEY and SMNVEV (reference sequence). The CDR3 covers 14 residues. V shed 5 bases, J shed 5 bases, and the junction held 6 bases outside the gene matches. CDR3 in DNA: TGTGCCAGCAGTACCCTAGCGGGAGTCCACGAGCAGTACTTC. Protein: CASSTLAGVHEQYF.

The CDR3 reads CASSFDGTNSPLHF. In DNA form, the CDR3 reads TGTGCCAGCAGCTTCGACGGGACGAATTCACCCCTCCACTTT. The V and J genes are TRBV5-6 and TRBJ1-6; perhaps TRBD1 as D (5 bases). V shed 2 bases and J shed 7 bases, with 10 bases lying between them. This CDR3 has 14 residues. Per germline, CDR1 SGHDT and CDR2 YYEEEE.

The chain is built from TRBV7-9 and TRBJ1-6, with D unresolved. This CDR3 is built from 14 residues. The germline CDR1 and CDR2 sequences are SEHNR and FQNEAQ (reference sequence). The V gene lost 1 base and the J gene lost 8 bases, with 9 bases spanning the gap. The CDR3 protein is CASSLEPPDSPLHF. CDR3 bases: TGTGCCAGCAGCTTAGAACCCCCGGATTCACCCCTCCACTTT.

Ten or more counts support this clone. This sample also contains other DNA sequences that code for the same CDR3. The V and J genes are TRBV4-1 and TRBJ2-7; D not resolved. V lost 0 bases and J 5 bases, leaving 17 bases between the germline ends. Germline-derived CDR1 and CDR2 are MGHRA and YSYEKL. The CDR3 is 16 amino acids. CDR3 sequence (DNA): TGCGCCAGCAGCCAAGATGGCAGGTCCGTTGTTGACGAGCAGTACTTC. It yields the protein CASSQDGRSVVDEQYF.

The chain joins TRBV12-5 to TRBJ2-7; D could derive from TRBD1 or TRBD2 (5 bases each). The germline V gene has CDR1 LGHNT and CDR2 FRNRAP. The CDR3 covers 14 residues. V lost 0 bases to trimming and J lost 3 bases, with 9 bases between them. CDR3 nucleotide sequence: TGTGCTAGTGGTTTGGTCGGGGCGAACTACGAGCAGTACTTC. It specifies CASGLVGANYEQYF.

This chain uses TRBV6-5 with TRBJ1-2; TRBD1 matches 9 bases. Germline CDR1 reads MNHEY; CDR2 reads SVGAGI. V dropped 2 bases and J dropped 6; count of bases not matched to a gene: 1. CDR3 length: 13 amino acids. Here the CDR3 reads CASSYTGGDGYTF. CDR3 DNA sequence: TGTGCCAGCAGTTACACAGGGGGCGATGGCTACACCTTC.

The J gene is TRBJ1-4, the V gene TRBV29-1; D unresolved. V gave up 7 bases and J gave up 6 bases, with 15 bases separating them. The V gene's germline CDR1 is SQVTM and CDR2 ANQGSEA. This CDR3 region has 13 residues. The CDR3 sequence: CSGFSDGHEKLFF. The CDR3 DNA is TGCAGCGGGTTCTCGGACGGGCATGAAAAACTGTTTTTT.

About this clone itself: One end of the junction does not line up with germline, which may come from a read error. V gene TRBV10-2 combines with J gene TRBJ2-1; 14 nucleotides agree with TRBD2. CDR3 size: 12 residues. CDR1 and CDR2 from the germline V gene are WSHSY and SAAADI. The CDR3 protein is CASIGTSGSSIF. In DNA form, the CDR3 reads TGCGCCAGCATCGGGACTAGCGGGAGTTCGATCTTC.

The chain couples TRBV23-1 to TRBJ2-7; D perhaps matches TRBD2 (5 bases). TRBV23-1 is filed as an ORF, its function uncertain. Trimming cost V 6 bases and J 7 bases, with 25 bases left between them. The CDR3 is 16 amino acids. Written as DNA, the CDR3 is TGCGCCAGCAGCCTAATCCCCACTCCGGGATCGGGGGAGCAGTACTTC. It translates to CASSLIPTPGSGEQYF.

This CDR3 reads CATSRDVSGGREGSEQFF. Here the CDR3 DNA reads TGTGCCACCAGCAGAGATGTTAGTGGAGGCAGGGAAGGGAGTGAGCAGTTCTTC. The J gene is TRBJ2-1, the V gene TRBV15; D may be TRBD1 or TRBD2 (5 bases each). Trimming pared 0 bases from V and 9 bases from J, leaving 24 bases between. Germline CDR1 LNHNV, CDR2 YYDKDF (reference sequence). The CDR3 sequence is 18 residues long.

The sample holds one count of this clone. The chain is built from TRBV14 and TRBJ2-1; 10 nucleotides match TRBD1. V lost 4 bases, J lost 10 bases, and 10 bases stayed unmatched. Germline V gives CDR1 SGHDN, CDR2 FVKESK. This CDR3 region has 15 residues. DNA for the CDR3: TGTGCCAGCAGCCTGCAAGGGACAGGGGTCGGGGAGCAGTTCTTC. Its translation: CASSLQGTGVGEQFF.

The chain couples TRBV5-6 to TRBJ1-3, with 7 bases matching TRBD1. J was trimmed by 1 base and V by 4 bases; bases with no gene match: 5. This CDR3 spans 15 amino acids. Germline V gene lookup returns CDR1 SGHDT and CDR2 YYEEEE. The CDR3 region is CASSGGTVSGNTIYF. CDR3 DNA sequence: TGTGCCAGCAGCGGAGGGACAGTATCTGGAAACACCATATATTTT.

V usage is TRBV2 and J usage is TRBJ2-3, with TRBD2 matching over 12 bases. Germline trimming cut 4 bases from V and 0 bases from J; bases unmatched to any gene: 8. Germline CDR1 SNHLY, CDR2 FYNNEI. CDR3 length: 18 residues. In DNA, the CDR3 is TGTGCCAGCAGTGGGGGGACTAGCGGGCCCGTAAGCACAGATACGCAGTATTTT. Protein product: CASSGGTSGPVSTDTQYF. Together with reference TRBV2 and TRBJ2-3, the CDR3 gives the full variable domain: EPEVTQTPSHQVTQMGQEVILRCVPISNHLYFYWYRQILGQKVEFLVSFYNNEISEKSEIFDDQFSVERPDGSNFTLKIRSTKLEDSAMYFCASSGGTSGPVSTDTQYFGPGTRLTVL.

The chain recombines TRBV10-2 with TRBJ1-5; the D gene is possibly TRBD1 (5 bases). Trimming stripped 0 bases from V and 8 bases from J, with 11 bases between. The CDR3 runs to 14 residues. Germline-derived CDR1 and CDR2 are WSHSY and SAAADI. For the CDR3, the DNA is TGCGCCAGCAGTGAGTCTGACCTGACAGAGCCCCAGCATTTT. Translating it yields CASSESDLTEPQHF.